Presented here are 32 T cell receptor beta chains from one specimen sequenced in a study of cytomegalovirus exposure and HLA in healthy donors. The PCR made use of 60 Vbeta and 13 Jbeta primers. The protocol was immunoSEQ multiplex PCR, while the TCRdb copy is restricted to in-frame clones and leaves out a portion. This table has roughly 120,000 clones, 80% appearing once. Sequencing input: PBMCs. The source of these receptors is a female donor in good health and CMV-seropositive.

This clone has just a few counts. The chain links TRBV7-9 to TRBJ1-1, with D maybe TRBD1 (5 bases). Germline CDR1 reads SEHNR; CDR2 reads FQNEAQ (reference sequence). V was shortened by 5 bases and J by 1 base, with 14 bases between the two germline ends. The CDR3 runs to 15 residues. CDR3 coding DNA: TGTGCCAGCAGCCAAGGACGGACACCGAACACTGAAGCTTTCTTT. Amino acid sequence: CASSQGRTPNTEAFF.

The chain carries TRBV10-3 and TRBJ2-6, with D tentatively TRBD2 (6 bases). The CDR3 spans 15 residues. Between the trimmed V and J ends, which lost 4 bases and 3 bases, there was a span of 10 bases. Germline V gene data show CDR1 as ENHRY and CDR2 as SYGVKD. This CDR3 reads CAISGGGGGANVLTF. CDR3 DNA: TGTGCCATCAGTGGTGGGGGAGGTGGGGCCAACGTCCTGACTTTC.

The V and J genes are TRBV7-9 and TRBJ1-6; maybe TRBD1 (5 bases). V was clipped by 10 bases and J by 6 bases, with 19 bases between them. Looked up from germline, CDR1 is SEHNR and CDR2 is FQNEAQ (reference sequence). This CDR3 contains 15 residues. The CDR3 DNA reads as TGTGCCACCTACGGTCCGACAGCCATTAATTCACCCCTCCACTTT. As protein: CATYGPTAINSPLHF.

The chain uses TRBV4-2 and TRBJ2-2; 9 nucleotides agree with TRBD1. Trimming at V came to 0 bases and at J to 9 bases, leaving 8 bases not matched to a gene. CDR3 size: 16 residues. Germline loops: CDR1 LGHNA, CDR2 YNFKEQ. CDR3 in DNA: TGTGCCAGCAGCCAAGAGTTTGGACAGGGGATTCGGGAGCTGTTTTTT. Translating gives CASSQEFGQGIRELFF.

J is TRBJ2-3 and V is TRBV9, with a tentative D call TRBD2 (6 bases). The V and J ends lost 7 bases and 4 bases respectively, with 16 bases between them. The CDR3 has 14 residues. Looked up from germline, CDR1 is SGDLS and CDR2 is YYNGEE. CDR3 bases: TGTGCCAGCCAAGCGAGCTCGGGGGCAGATACGCAGTATTTT. It is translated as CASQASSGADTQYF.

CDR3 loop: CASSPADRVYTDTQYF. Written as DNA, the CDR3 is TGTGCCAGCAGCCCCGCCGACAGAGTCTACACAGATACGCAGTATTTT. The V call is TRBV5-6, the J call TRBJ2-3, with D tentatively TRBD1 (5 bases). This CDR3 has 16 residues. Germline V gives CDR1 SGHDT, CDR2 YYEEEE. Trimming removed 4 bases at V and 2 bases at J, with 17 bases between.

The chain joins TRBV9 to TRBJ1-1, with D hard to call. Germline-derived CDR1 and CDR2 are SGDLS and YYNGEE. The V and J ends lost 0 bases and 5 bases respectively, with 14 bases between them. This CDR3 is 15 amino acids long. As DNA, the CDR3 is TGTGCCAGCAGCGTAGCTGGGCAGTTAGGAACTGAAGCTTTCTTT. It yields the protein CASSVAGQLGTEAFF.

V and J are TRBV11-2 and TRBJ1-6; 9 nucleotides agree with TRBD1. The length of the CDR3 is 14 residues. J was trimmed by 7 bases and V by 5 bases; bases with no gene match: 3. Germline assignment: CDR1 SGHAT and CDR2 FQNNGV. In DNA form, the CDR3 reads TGTGCCAGCAGCCCCGACAGGGGGAATTCACCCCTCCACTTT. It translates to CASSPDRGNSPLHF.

This clone was detected a few times. The chain links TRBV5-5 to TRBJ1-1, with a weak D call TRBD1 (5 bases). V shed 3 bases and J shed 8 bases, with 14 bases lying between them. CDR1 is SGHKS and CDR2 is YYEKEE in the germline V gene (reference sequence). The CDR3 has 13 amino acids. CDR3: CASSWGQALEAFF. CDR3 nucleotides: TGTGCCAGCAGCTGGGGCCAGGCTTTGGAAGCTTTCTTT.

This clone appeared a few times. V is TRBV18 and J is TRBJ2-2; weak D call: TRBD2 (5 bases). The CDR3 contains 14 residues. In germline, CDR1 is KGHSH, CDR2 LQKENI. V was cut by 2 bases and J by 4 bases, with 8 bases left in between. The CDR3 protein is CASSPSGGTGELFF. For the CDR3, the DNA is TGTGCCAGCTCACCATCCGGAGGCACCGGGGAGCTGTTTTTT.

This clone was observed a handful of times. The rearrangement uses TRBV19 and TRBJ2-3; 11 nucleotides align to TRBD1. There are 15 residues in the CDR3. Germline lookup yields CDR1 LNHDA and CDR2 SQIVND (reference sequence). V was clipped by 6 bases and J by 1 base; unmatched bases: 3. The CDR3: CASRDRGRGTDTQYF. The DNA of the CDR3 is TGTGCCAGTAGGGACAGGGGGCGAGGCACAGATACGCAGTATTTT.

The J gene is TRBJ2-5, the V gene TRBV4-3, with TRBD2 as a possible D gene (5 bases). The J call may be faulty, since TRBJ2-7 better matches the DNA end. The CDR3 is 15 residues long. The germline V gene encodes CDR1 LGHNA and CDR2 YSLEER. CDR3 region: CASSQYSEIAYEQYF. The CDR3 nucleotides are TGCGCCAGCAGCCAATACTCTGAAATAGCGTACGAGCAGTACTTC.

V is TRBV5-1 and J is TRBJ1-4, with D maybe TRBD1 (5 bases). V dropped 1 base and J dropped 7 bases, with 26 bases sitting between them. Germline V gene data show CDR1 as SGHRS and CDR2 as YFSETQ. The CDR3 is 19 amino acids. As DNA, the CDR3 is TGCGCCAGCAGCTTGAATTTTGGGATTTTGGGGGGATCCGGTGAAAAACTGTTTTTT. Translation: CASSLNFGILGGSGEKLFF.

This clone was counted only a few times. The chain combines TRBV10-3 with TRBJ1-1; D is perhaps TRBD1 (5 bases). The V and J ends lost 6 bases and 1 base respectively, with 9 bases between them. The CDR3 loop spans 13 amino acids. CDR1 is ENHRY and CDR2 is SYGVKD in the germline V gene. The CDR3 DNA is TGTGCCATCAGCCCGGGGGAGAACACTGAAGCTTTCTTT. Translation: CAISPGENTEAFF.

The chain joins TRBV5-1 to TRBJ2-3; the D is unclear. Deletions cut 1 base from V and 7 bases from J, with 16 bases between. The CDR3 extends over 15 amino acids. Germline V CDR1 and CDR2: SGHRS, YFSETQ. CDR3 sequence: CASSLTDPQPHTQYF. For the CDR3, the DNA is TGCGCCAGCAGCTTGACCGACCCACAGCCACATACGCAGTATTTT.

The chain recombines TRBV4-2 with TRBJ2-1; TRBD2 matches 14 bases. V was clipped by 2 bases and J by 5 bases; unmatched bases: 2. From germline, CDR1 is LGHNA and CDR2 YNFKEQ. The CDR3 runs 16 residues. CDR3 region: CASSQPGLAGDNEQFF. The CDR3 nucleotides are TGTGCCAGCAGCCAACCGGGACTAGCGGGGGACAATGAGCAGTTCTTC.

J is TRBJ2-7 and V is TRBV9; 8 bases agree with TRBD1. Germline CDR1 reads SGDLS; CDR2 reads YYNGEE. V was pared by 3 bases and J by 4 bases, with 6 bases of the junction left unmatched. The CDR3 extends over 14 amino acids. CDR3 coding DNA: TGTGCCAGCAGCGCGACAGGGGAACTATACGAGCAGTACTTC. This translates into CASSATGELYEQYF.

This clone was recorded a few times. This chain uses TRBV4-3 with TRBJ2-3, with 7 bases identical to TRBD1. The CDR3 length is 14 residues. Germline V CDR1 and CDR2: LGHNA, YSLEER. J was trimmed by 2 bases and V by 4 bases; bases with no gene match: 3. The CDR3 DNA reads as TGCGCCAGCAGCCCACAGGGGCCCACAGATACGCAGTATTTT. Translating it yields CASSPQGPTDTQYF.

The chain couples TRBV4-1 to TRBJ1-4, with a weak D call TRBD1 (5 bases). Deletions cut 1 base from V and 2 bases from J, with 8 bases between. The CDR3 has 15 amino acids. The germline CDR1 and CDR2 sequences are MGHRA and YSYEKL. This CDR3 is CASSQVRGTNEKLFF. DNA of the CDR3: TGCGCCAGCAGCCAAGTCCGGGGGACTAATGAAAAACTGTTTTTT.

This clone was counted only a few times. CDR3: CASSRTGTGNTIYF. The CDR3 DNA sequence: TGTGCCAGCAGTCGGACAGGGACTGGAAACACCATATATTTT. The chain is built from TRBV6-5 and TRBJ1-3; 8 bases line up with TRBD1. J was trimmed by 2 bases and V by 5 bases; bases with no gene match: 2. Germline loops: CDR1 MNHEY, CDR2 SVGAGI. This CDR3 comprises 14 residues.

In this sample, this clone turned up once. The V gene is TRBV9, the J gene TRBJ2-5; TRBD2 matches 8 bases. CDR3 length equals 13 residues. After removal of 3 bases from V and 2 bases from J, the junction contained 0 bases not matched to a gene. Germline-derived CDR1 and CDR2 are SGDLS and YYNGEE. Here the CDR3 reads CASSAGGQETQYF. The CDR3 DNA reads TGTGCCAGCAGCGCGGGGGGGCAAGAGACCCAGTACTTC.

The rearrangement links TRBV4-3 to TRBJ1-5; 10 bases agree with TRBD1. V was pared by 4 bases and J by 6 bases, with 6 bases of the junction left unmatched. The germline V gene encodes CDR1 LGHNA and CDR2 YSLEER. There are 15 residues in the CDR3. CDR3 in DNA: TGCGCCAGCAGCCCGGGGACAGGGGTAAGTCAGCCCCAGCATTTT. It codes for CASSPGTGVSQPQHF.

This clone appeared a single time. The chain carries TRBV5-1 and TRBJ2-3, with D maybe TRBD1 (6 bases). Looked up from germline, CDR1 is SGHRS and CDR2 is YFSETQ. The V end lost 0 bases, the J end lost 1 base, and 9 bases lay between the germline ends. This CDR3 has 15 residues. CDR3 DNA: TGCGCCAGCAGCTTGGGACAGGAGGGCACAGATACGCAGTATTTT. Translated: CASSLGQEGTDTQYF.

The chain combines TRBV5-1 with TRBJ1-2; D uncertain. The CDR3 runs to 13 residues. Trimming shortened V by 0 bases and J by 2 bases, and 5 bases separated the two germline ends. The germline gives CDR1 SGHRS, CDR2 YFSETQ. The CDR3, as DNA: TGCGCCAGCAGCTTGGGCAGGAACTATGGCTACACCTTC. Residues: CASSLGRNYGYTF.

The gene calls are TRBV25-1 and TRBJ1-1; the D gene is possibly TRBD1 (5 bases). V lost 6 bases, J lost 6 bases, and 11 bases lay in between. Germline V CDR1 and CDR2: MGHDK, SYGVNS. The CDR3 extends over 12 amino acids. CDR3 nucleotides: TGTGCCAGCAGGCGCGCAGGGCCTGAAGCTTTCTTT. This sequence encodes CASRRAGPEAFF.

This chain uses TRBV7-3 with TRBJ2-7; D is undetermined. There are 13 residues in the CDR3. The V gene's germline CDR1 is SGHTA and CDR2 FQGTGA. V was clipped by 4 bases and J by 5 bases, with 12 bases between them. The CDR3 protein is CASSSQAANEQYF. Here the CDR3 DNA reads TGTGCCAGCAGCTCGCAGGCAGCCAACGAGCAGTACTTC.

This chain joins TRBV4-1 and TRBJ2-5; tentatively, D is TRBD1 (5 bases). With 1 base removed from V and 2 bases from J, the gap between germline ends came to 11 bases. This CDR3 contains 15 residues. CDR1 MGHRA and CDR2 YSYEKL come from the germline V gene. Here the CDR3 reads CASSQGQHIQETQYF. The DNA for the CDR3 is TGCGCCAGCAGCCAAGGACAGCACATACAAGAGACCCAGTACTTC.

This clone came up once. V and J are TRBV6-5 and TRBJ2-5; TRBD1 is a possible D gene (5 bases). With the DNA end fitting TRBJ2-7 better, the J assignment may be wrong. CDR3 length: 16 amino acids. Germline V gives CDR1 MNHEY, CDR2 SVGAGI. The CDR3 region is CASSYGASPGYDEQYF. As DNA, the CDR3 is TGTGCCAGCAGTTACGGGGCGTCCCCTGGTTACGACGAGCAGTACTTC.

The V call is TRBV4-3, the J call TRBJ1-2, with a possible D match to TRBD1 (6 bases). V lost 1 base, J lost 4 bases, and 19 bases lay in between. Germline V lookup: CDR1 LGHNA, CDR2 YSLEER. The CDR3 is made up of 17 amino acids. Here the CDR3 reads CASSQGLGAPNSYGYTF. CDR3 coding DNA: TGCGCCAGCAGCCAAGGCCTGGGGGCGCCGAATTCCTATGGCTACACCTTC.

The genes are TRBV18 and TRBJ1-5; 7 bases fit TRBD1. V dropped 4 bases and J dropped 4; count of bases not matched to a gene: 4. This CDR3 spans 14 amino acids. CDR1 is KGHSH and CDR2 is LQKENI in the germline V gene. The CDR3 DNA sequence: TGTGCCAGCTCACGGACAGGAGATAATCAGCCCCAGCATTTT. It codes for CASSRTGDNQPQHF.

The chain carries TRBV5-1 and TRBJ2-1; possibly TRBD1 for D (5 bases). Per germline, CDR1 SGHRS and CDR2 YFSETQ. Trimming shortened V by 0 bases and J by 7 bases, and 11 bases separated the two germline ends. The CDR3 is 14 residues long. The chain's CDR3 is CASSLGQPWNEQFF. The DNA for the CDR3 is TGCGCCAGCAGCTTGGGACAGCCCTGGAATGAGCAGTTCTTC.

The CDR3 DNA sequence: TGCGCCAGCAGCTTGACTAGCGGGGGAAACATTCAGTACTTC. Protein sequence: CASSLTSGGNIQYF. The gene calls are TRBV5-1 and TRBJ2-4, with TRBD2 matching 11 bases. In germline, CDR1 is SGHRS, CDR2 YFSETQ. The CDR3 is 14 amino acids. Losses at the gene ends were 1 base for V and 6 bases for J; bases not matched to a gene: 0.